This T cell receptor (beta chain) was observed in a study of blood T cell repertoires in COVID-19. Study context: Sites in the United States, Italy and Spain provided acute and convalescent COVID-19 samples. Sources were T cells, B-cell-depleted T cells, or PBMCs; the material itself was cDNA or gDNA.

In the authors' workflow: Reference gene primer amplification in the assay estimated nucleated cell counts. Clones were read by immunoSEQ multiplex PCR, and TCRdb kept only the in-frame ones, dropping some. V and J calls and clone size are as listed in that table; D and trimming were resolved from the DNA. This table has 240,000 or so clones, around four fifths appearing once. This TCR was sampled from a man aged 30 to 39 who had recovered from COVID-19. Sample: peripheral blood.

CDR3: CASSLDRGLTDTQYF. The CDR3, as DNA: TGTGCCAGCAGCCTAGACAGGGGGTTAACAGATACGCAGTATTTT. The J gene is TRBJ2-3, the V gene TRBV4-2; the match to TRBD1 covers 9 bases. This CDR3 comprises 15 residues. J was trimmed by 3 bases and V by 4 bases; bases with no gene match: 5. CDR1 and CDR2 from the germline V gene are LGHNA and YNFKEQ.